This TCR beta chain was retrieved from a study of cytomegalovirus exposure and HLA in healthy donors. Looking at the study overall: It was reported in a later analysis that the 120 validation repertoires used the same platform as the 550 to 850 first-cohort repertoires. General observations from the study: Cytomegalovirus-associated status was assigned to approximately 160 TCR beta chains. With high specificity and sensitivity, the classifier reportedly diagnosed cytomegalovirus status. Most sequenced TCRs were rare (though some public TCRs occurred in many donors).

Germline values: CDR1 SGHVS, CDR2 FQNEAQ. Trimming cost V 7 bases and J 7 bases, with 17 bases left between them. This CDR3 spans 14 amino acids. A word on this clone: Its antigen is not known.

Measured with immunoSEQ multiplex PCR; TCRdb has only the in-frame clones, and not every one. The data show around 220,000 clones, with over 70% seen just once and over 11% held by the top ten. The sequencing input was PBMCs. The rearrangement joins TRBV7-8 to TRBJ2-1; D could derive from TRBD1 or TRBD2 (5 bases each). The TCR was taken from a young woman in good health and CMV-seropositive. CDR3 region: CASTQGRSQNEQFF. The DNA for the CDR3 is TGTGCCAGCACCCAGGGACGCAGCCAGAATGAGCAGTTCTTC.